Listed below are T cell receptor beta chains from one sample, sequenced in a study of shared clonotypes between healthy human individuals. Profiled with immunoSEQ multiplex PCR; TCRdb holds only in-frame clones, not every one. The sample carries approximately 620,000 clones, around 97% recorded once. The source material was naive CD4+ T cells sorted from blood. These receptors came from a woman aged 25 to 39 in good health. Both conserved end residues are part of each CDR3. The D gene is left open where the match is weak. Rows give clone size only sometimes, using once, few, many, or a class for an expanded clone.

clone_size j_call v_call d_call cdr3_aa cdr3_nt
- TRBJ2-1 TRBV7-8 - CASSPRGGLVSEQFF TGTGCCAGCAGCCCGAGGGGCGGTTTGGTTAGCGAGCAGTTCTTC
- TRBJ1-1 TRBV28 - CASSSPLGVVGTEAFF TGTGCCAGCAGTTCGCCCTTGGGGGTGGTGGGAACTGAAGCTTTCTTT
once TRBJ1-1 TRBV29-1 - CSVEKGGMNTEAFF TGCAGCGTAGAGAAGGGAGGGATGAACACTGAAGCTTTCTTT
- TRBJ2-1 TRBV19 TRBD2 CASSISGRAGGNEQFF TGTGCCAGTAGTATCAGCGGGAGGGCCGGGGGTAATGAGCAGTTCTTC
- TRBJ2-1 TRBV5-1 - CASSWSGGPQFF TGCGCCAGCAGCTGGAGCGGAGGTCCGCAGTTCTTC
once TRBJ2-7 TRBV28 - CASSSGQSKYEQYF TGTGCCAGCAGTTCTGGACAGAGCAAATACGAGCAGTACTTC
once TRBJ2-7 TRBV7-2 TRBD2 CASSRLAGESVEQYF TGTGCCAGCAGCCGACTAGCGGGAGAAAGTGTCGAGCAGTACTTC
- TRBJ2-1 TRBV28 - CASSSGTGKQFF TGTGCCAGCAGTTCCGGGACTGGGAAGCAGTTCTTC
- TRBJ2-3 TRBV6-1 - CASRRPQSTDTQYF TGTGCCAGCAGGCGACCCCAGAGCACAGATACGCAGTATTTT
- TRBJ2-5 TRBV4-2 - CASSLALSQETQYF TGTGCCAGCAGCTTGGCCCTCAGCCAAGAGACCCAGTACTTC
- TRBJ2-5 TRBV10-3 TRBD2 CAIAEGLAGVQETQYF TGTGCCATCGCCGAAGGACTAGCGGGAGTCCAAGAGACCCAGTACTTC
- TRBJ2-3 TRBV5-6 - CASSLIPQLSDTQYF TGTGCCAGCAGCTTGATTCCACAACTATCGGATACGCAGTATTTT
- TRBJ2-1 TRBV10-1 - CASRNRDWAAHEQFF TGCGCCAGCAGGAACCGGGACTGGGCAGCCCATGAGCAGTTCTTC
- TRBJ1-4 TRBV19 - CASMTQGGEKLFF TGTGCCAGTATGACGCAGGGAGGAGAAAAACTGTTTTTT